Below are 29 T cell receptor beta chains sequenced from a single sample in a study of blood T cell repertoires in COVID-19. Assay: immunoSEQ multiplex PCR; the TCRdb copy retains only in-frame clones and omits some. This repertoire shows roughly 240,000 clones, over 75% found once; its top ten account for approximately 9.6%. Sequencing was done on a sample of PBMCs or T cells enriched from blood (not recorded which). These receptors came from a woman aged 45 to 65 with acute COVID-19.

This clone has a handful of counts. The gene calls are TRBV19 and TRBJ2-7; TRBD1 is a possible D gene (6 bases). CDR1 LNHDA and CDR2 SQIVND come from the germline V gene (reference sequence). V was clipped by 6 bases and J by 3 bases, with 18 bases between them. The length of the CDR3 is 15 residues. CDR3 in DNA: TGTGCCAGTAGGGTGACAGGCCGGGGTAACTACGAGCAGTACTTC. This encodes CASRVTGRGNYEQYF.

The chain has TRBV7-9 and TRBJ1-1, with unresolved D. Germline CDR1 reads SEHNR; CDR2 reads FQNEAQ (reference sequence). Trimming cost V 5 bases and J 8 bases, with 12 bases left between them. The CDR3 covers 12 residues. This chain's CDR3 is CASSPLEAEAFF. The CDR3 DNA is TGTGCCAGCAGCCCGTTGGAGGCGGAAGCTTTCTTT.

The rearrangement links TRBV9 to TRBJ2-6, with TRBD1 identical over 8 bases. The CDR3 has 17 amino acids. Germline loops: CDR1 SGDLS, CDR2 YYNGEE. V was clipped by 1 base and J by 0 bases; unmatched bases: 3. The CDR3 DNA follows: TGTGCCAGCAGCGTAAGGACAGGGATCTCTGGGGCCAACGTCCTGACTTTC. This sequence encodes CASSVRTGISGANVLTF. The full variable domain, completed using reference TRBV9 and TRBJ2-6, is DSGVTQTPKHLITATGQRVTLRCSPRSGDLSVYWYQQSLDQGLQFLIQYYNGEERAKGNILERFSAQQFPDLHSELNLSSLELGDSALYFCASSVRTGISGANVLTFGAGSRLTVL.

The J gene is TRBJ2-3, the V gene TRBV19; 8 nucleotides align to TRBD2. The CDR3 sequence is 15 residues long. Germline V gives CDR1 LNHDA, CDR2 SQIVND (reference sequence). The J segment lost 1 base and the V segment lost 9 bases, leaving 9 bases of the junction unmatched. The CDR3 DNA reads TGTGCCAGCATGAATAGCGGGGCCCGCACAGATACGCAGTATTTT. Its translation: CASMNSGARTDTQYF.

This clone was detected once. The genes are TRBV16 and TRBJ1-2; 8 bases align to TRBD1. Germline values: CDR1 KGHSY, CDR2 FQNENV. V dropped 3 bases and J dropped 0; count of bases not matched to a gene: 6. The CDR3 spans 16 residues. DNA of the CDR3: TGTGCCAGCAGCCATCTCCGGGACAGGACTAACTATGGCTACACCTTC. It encodes CASSHLRDRTNYGYTF.

This sequence joins TRBV12-5 and TRBJ1-3, with D possibly being TRBD1 (6 bases). This CDR3 has 17 residues. Germline V gives CDR1 LGHNT, CDR2 FRNRAP. The ends were cut back, 6 bases at V and 4 bases at J, with 22 bases in the middle. The CDR3 DNA sequence: TGTGCTAGTGGCCCCCCTCGAGGGGGGGAAAGAGGAAACACCATATATTTT. Amino acid sequence: CASGPPRGGERGNTIYF.

This clone appeared a few times. The CDR3 nucleotides are TGTGCCAGCAGCCCGCAGGGGCAGTTTCAGCCCCAGCATTTT. This translates into CASSPQGQFQPQHF. The chain carries TRBV7-2 and TRBJ1-5; tentative D call: TRBD1 (6 bases). The CDR3 totals 14 residues. With 5 bases removed from V and 6 bases from J, the gap between germline ends came to 14 bases. Germline values: CDR1 SGHTA, CDR2 FQGNSA.

The V gene is TRBV6-6, the J gene TRBJ2-3; 10 bases agree with TRBD2. V lost 5 bases to trimming and J lost 1 base; unmatched junction nucleotides: 9. This CDR3 has 17 amino acids. CDR1 is MNHNY and CDR2 is SVGAGI in the germline V gene (reference sequence). The CDR3 nucleotides read TGTGCCAGCAGTCACAGGGCTAGCGGGGGCCGCACAGATACGCAGTATTTT. Translated: CASSHRASGGRTDTQYF.

The genes are TRBV5-1 and TRBJ2-7, with D perhaps matching TRBD2 (5 bases). V gave up 4 bases and J gave up 5 bases, with 10 bases separating them. This CDR3 has 12 amino acids. Germline V CDR1 and CDR2: SGHRS, YFSETQ. The DNA for the CDR3 is TGCGCCAGCAGCGAGGGAACCCACGAGCAGTACTTC. Its protein product is CASSEGTHEQYF.

There are a few counts of this clone. V usage is TRBV5-1 and J usage is TRBJ2-2; 7 nucleotides match TRBD1. The CDR3 totals 15 residues. Trimming took 5 bases from V and 2 from J; bases not matched to a gene: 6. CDR1 and CDR2 from the germline V gene are SGHRS and YFSETQ. DNA of the CDR3: TGCGCCAGCAGTTCGGGACAGACAAACACCGGGGAGCTGTTTTTT. Translating gives CASSSGQTNTGELFF.

A remark on this clone: This sample also contains other DNA sequences that code for the same CDR3. The CDR3 coding sequence is TGTGCCAGCAGCCTGACGGGGAACACTGAAGCTTTCTTT. As protein: CASSLTGNTEAFF. The V gene is TRBV5-4, the J gene TRBJ1-1; D is undetermined. Deletions cut 4 bases from V and 1 base from J, with 8 bases between. CDR3 length: 13 amino acids. In germline, CDR1 is SGHNT, CDR2 YYREEE (reference sequence).

This rearrangement joins TRBV6-5 to TRBJ2-1; D may be TRBD2 (5 bases). The CDR3 consists of 12 residues. CDR1 is MNHEY and CDR2 is SVGAGI in the germline V gene. V was trimmed by 6 bases and J by 7 bases, leaving 10 bases between them. CDR3 amino acids: CASSQLGNEQFF. The CDR3, as DNA: TGTGCCAGCAGCCAACTAGGAAATGAGCAGTTCTTC.

The chain couples TRBV19 to TRBJ2-3, with 8 nucleotides matching TRBD1. Germline V lookup: CDR1 LNHDA, CDR2 SQIVND (reference sequence). The CDR3 totals 14 residues. J lost 6 bases, V lost 5 bases, and 7 bases had no gene match. CDR3 bases: TGTGCCAGTAGTTTAACGACAGGGGTTGATACGCAGTATTTT. Residues: CASSLTTGVDTQYF.

The chain carries TRBV7-2 and TRBJ1-1; 10 nucleotides line up with TRBD1. Trimming cost V 5 bases and J 2 bases; bases outside gene matches: 5. The CDR3 contains 15 residues. Germline assignment: CDR1 SGHTA and CDR2 FQGNSA. CDR3 region: CASSPRTGGNTEAFF. The DNA of the CDR3 is TGTGCCAGCAGCCCGCGGACAGGGGGAAACACTGAAGCTTTCTTT.

This chain joins TRBV5-1 and TRBJ2-5, with D possibly TRBD1 on 6 matching bases. V was pared by 3 bases and J by 1 base, with 10 bases between. This CDR3 has 14 amino acids. Germline CDR1 SGHRS, CDR2 YFSETQ. In nucleotides, the CDR3 is TGCGCCAGCAGCTCGGGACACTCCCAAGAGACCCAGTACTTC. Translated, it gives CASSSGHSQETQYF. Full variable domain (rest looked up from reference TRBV5-1 and TRBJ2-5): KAGVTQTPRYLIKTRGQQVTLSCSPISGHRSVSWYQQTPGQGLQFLFEYFSETQRNKGNFPGRFSGRQFSNSRSEMNVSTLELGDSALYLCASSSGHSQETQYFGPGTRLLVL.

The CDR3 region has the DNA TGTGCCAGCAGCCTCTCTACAGGGGATAATTCACCCCTCCACTTT. Protein sequence: CASSLSTGDNSPLHF. The J gene is TRBJ1-6, the V gene TRBV4-2; 7 bases fit TRBD1. V dropped 4 bases and J dropped 5; count of bases not matched to a gene: 5. The CDR3 is made up of 15 amino acids. Germline V gene lookup returns CDR1 LGHNA and CDR2 YNFKEQ.

V gene TRBV6-6 combines with J gene TRBJ1-2; no definite D call. From germline, CDR1 is MNHNY and CDR2 SVGAGI (reference sequence). V gave up 0 bases and J gave up 8 bases, with 10 bases separating them. This CDR3 contains 13 residues. CDR3 sequence reads: CASSYSPGWGYTF. CDR3 sequence (DNA): TGTGCCAGCAGTTACTCGCCCGGGTGGGGCTACACCTTC.

CDR3: CASRRNNSPLHF. CDR3 bases: TGTGCCAGCCGGAGGAATAATTCACCCCTCCACTTT. V and J are TRBV5-5 and TRBJ1-6; D not certain. V lost 7 bases to trimming and J lost 5 bases, with 7 bases between them. Germline lookup yields CDR1 SGHKS and CDR2 YYEKEE (reference sequence). The CDR3 has 12 residues.

V is TRBV13 and J is TRBJ2-7; TRBD1 agrees at 7 bases. J lost 0 bases, V lost 5 bases, and 10 bases had no gene match. The CDR3 length is 16 residues. Germline assignment: CDR1 PRHDT and CDR2 FYEKMQ (reference sequence). CDR3 bases: TGTGCCAGCAGCGTCCGGGGACAGACCAGCTCCTACGAGCAGTACTTC. Encoded protein: CASSVRGQTSSYEQYF. Full variable domain (rest looked up from reference TRBV13 and TRBJ2-7): AAGVIQSPRHLIKEKRETATLKCYPIPRHDTVYWYQQGPGQDPQFLISFYEKMQSDKGSIPDRFSAQQFSDYHSELNMSSLELGDSALYFCASSVRGQTSSYEQYFGPGTRLTVT.

The chain links TRBV7-3 to TRBJ2-3; D is ambiguous. Germline CDR1 is SGHTA and CDR2 is FQGTGA. The CDR3 covers 13 residues. Trimming removed 4 bases from V and 5 bases from J, with 10 bases in between. CDR3 loop: CASSSFGGDTQYF. The DNA for the CDR3 is TGTGCCAGCAGCTCCTTCGGTGGAGATACGCAGTATTTT.

V gene TRBV7-2 combines with J gene TRBJ1-2; 8 positions match TRBD1. Germline V gives CDR1 SGHTA, CDR2 FQGNSA. The CDR3 is 16 amino acids. V was clipped by 0 bases and J by 7 bases; unmatched bases: 10. As DNA, the CDR3 is TGTGCCAGCAGCTTAGCCCCGACAGGGGTTCAGGGTGGCTACACCTTC. It yields the protein CASSLAPTGVQGGYTF.

The V and J genes are TRBV24-1 and TRBJ1-1, with D perhaps TRBD1 (5 bases). The CDR3 is 14 residues long. Germline CDR1 reads KGHDR; CDR2 reads SFDVKD. Trimming stripped 7 bases from V and 5 bases from J, with 16 bases between. CDR3 nucleotides: TGTGCCACCAGCTGGACACACGAAAGGACTGAAGCTTTCTTT. This sequence encodes CATSWTHERTEAFF.

The chain uses TRBV7-9 and TRBJ2-3; no clear D gene. CDR3 length equals 16 residues. Germline V gene lookup returns CDR1 SEHNR and CDR2 FQNEAQ (reference sequence). Deletions cut 5 bases from V and 1 base from J, with 16 bases between. Here the CDR3 DNA reads TGTGCCAGCAGCCTAGGACGGCGGATAGGCACAGATACGCAGTATTTT. As protein: CASSLGRRIGTDTQYF.

The rearrangement uses TRBV30 and TRBJ1-4, with D possibly matching TRBD1 (5 bases). The V and J ends lost 3 bases and 7 bases respectively, with 24 bases between them. This CDR3 region has 17 residues. Germline loops: CDR1 GTSNPN, CDR2 SVGIG (reference sequence). CDR3 protein: CAWREGEALVYGEKLFF. The CDR3 DNA is TGTGCCTGGAGGGAAGGGGAGGCCTTGGTGTACGGTGAAAAACTGTTTTTT.

The chain combines TRBV27 with TRBJ1-2; no definite D call. The germline V and J ends were trimmed by 0 bases and 6 bases, with 5 bases remaining between them. Germline CDR1 and CDR2: MNHEY and SMNVEV (reference sequence). The CDR3 extends over 12 amino acids. The CDR3 sequence is CASSLSGDGYTF. CDR3 nucleotides: TGTGCCAGCAGTTTATCTGGAGATGGCTACACCTTC.

CDR3 nucleotide sequence: TGTGCCAGCCACGGTGACGGGAATTCACCCCTCCACTTT. Amino acids: CASHGDGNSPLHF. V is TRBV7-6 and J is TRBJ1-6; D remains ambiguous. Trimming cost V 8 bases and J 7 bases, with 12 bases left between them. The CDR3 is 13 amino acids. Looked up from germline, CDR1 is SGHVS and CDR2 is FNYEAQ.

On this clone: The same CDR3 can be traced to other DNA sequences in this sample. J is TRBJ2-1 and V is TRBV5-1; D not certain. This CDR3 region has 15 residues. Trimming removed 0 bases from V and 0 bases from J, with 7 bases in between. The germline V gene encodes CDR1 SGHRS and CDR2 YFSETQ. The CDR3 DNA is TGCGCCAGCAGCTTGGCCTTGTCCTCCTACAATGAGCAGTTCTTC. Amino acid sequence: CASSLALSSYNEQFF. Filled out from reference TRBV5-1 and TRBJ2-1, the complete variable domain reads KAGVTQTPRYLIKTRGQQVTLSCSPISGHRSVSWYQQTPGQGLQFLFEYFSETQRNKGNFPGRFSGRQFSNSRSEMNVSTLELGDSALYLCASSLALSSYNEQFFGPGTRLTVL.

This chain uses TRBV7-8 with TRBJ1-5; 7 bases are a match to TRBD1. The CDR3 is 15 amino acids. V lost 0 bases to trimming and J lost 9 bases; unmatched junction nucleotides: 8. Germline V gene data show CDR1 as SGHVS and CDR2 as FQNEAQ. The CDR3: CASSLAKTGMGPQHF. The CDR3 region has the DNA TGTGCCAGCAGCTTAGCGAAGACAGGGATGGGGCCCCAGCATTTT.

This chain links TRBV7-8 with TRBJ1-1; 10 positions agree with TRBD1. The ends lost 4 bases at V and 0 bases at J; junction bases unmatched: 5. CDR1 and CDR2 (germline): SGHVS, FQNEAQ. The CDR3 totals 16 residues. CDR3 bases: TGTGCCAGCAGCTCTACCGGGACAGGGGTGAACACTGAAGCTTTCTTT. Residues: CASSSTGTGVNTEAFF.